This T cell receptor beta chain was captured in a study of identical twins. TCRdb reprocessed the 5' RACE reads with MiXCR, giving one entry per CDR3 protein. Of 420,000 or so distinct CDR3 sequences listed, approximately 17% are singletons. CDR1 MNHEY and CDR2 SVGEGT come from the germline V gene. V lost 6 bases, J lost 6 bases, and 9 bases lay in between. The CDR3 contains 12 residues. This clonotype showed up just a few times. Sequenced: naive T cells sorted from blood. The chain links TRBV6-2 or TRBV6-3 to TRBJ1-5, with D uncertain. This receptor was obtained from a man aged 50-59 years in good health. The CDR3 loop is CASRTRGQPQHF. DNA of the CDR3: TGTGCCAGCAGGACGCGGGGTCAGCCCCAGCATTTT.